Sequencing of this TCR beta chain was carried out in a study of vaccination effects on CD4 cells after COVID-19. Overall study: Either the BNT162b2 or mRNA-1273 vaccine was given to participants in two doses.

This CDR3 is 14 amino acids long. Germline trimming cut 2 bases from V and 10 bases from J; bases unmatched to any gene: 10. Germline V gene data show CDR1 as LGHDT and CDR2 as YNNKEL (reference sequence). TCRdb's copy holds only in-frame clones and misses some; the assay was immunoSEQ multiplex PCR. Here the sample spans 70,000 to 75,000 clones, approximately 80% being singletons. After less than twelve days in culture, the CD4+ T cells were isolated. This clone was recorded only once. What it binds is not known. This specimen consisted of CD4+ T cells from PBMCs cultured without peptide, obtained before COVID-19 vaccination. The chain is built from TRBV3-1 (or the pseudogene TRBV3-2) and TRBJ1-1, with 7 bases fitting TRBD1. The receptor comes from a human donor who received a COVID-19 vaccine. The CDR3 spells CASSQQTGAGGAFF. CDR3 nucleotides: TGTGCCAGCAGCCAACAAACGGGGGCAGGGGGAGCTTTCTTT.